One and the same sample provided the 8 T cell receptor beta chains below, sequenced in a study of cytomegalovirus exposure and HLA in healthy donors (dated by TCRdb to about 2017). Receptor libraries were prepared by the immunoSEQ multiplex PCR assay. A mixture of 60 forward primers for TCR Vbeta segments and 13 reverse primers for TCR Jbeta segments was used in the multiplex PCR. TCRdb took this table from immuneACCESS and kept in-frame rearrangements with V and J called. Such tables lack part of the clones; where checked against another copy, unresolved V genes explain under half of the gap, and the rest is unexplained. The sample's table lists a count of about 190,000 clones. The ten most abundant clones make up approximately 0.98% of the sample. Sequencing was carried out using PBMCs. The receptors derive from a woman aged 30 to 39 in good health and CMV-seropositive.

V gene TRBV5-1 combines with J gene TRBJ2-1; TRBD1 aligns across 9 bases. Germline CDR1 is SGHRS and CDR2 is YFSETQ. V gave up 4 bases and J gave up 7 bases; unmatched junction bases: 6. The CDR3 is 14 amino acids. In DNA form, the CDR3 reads TGCGCCAGCAGCCCCCGGACAGGGGCAAATGAGCAGTTCTTC. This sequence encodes CASSPRTGANEQFF.

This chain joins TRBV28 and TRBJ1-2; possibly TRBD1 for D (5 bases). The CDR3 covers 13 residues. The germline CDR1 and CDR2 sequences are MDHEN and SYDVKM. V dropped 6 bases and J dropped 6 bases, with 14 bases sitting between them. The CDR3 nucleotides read TGTGCCAGCAGGAGAAGGGGTAATGATGGCTACACCTTC. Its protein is CASRRRGNDGYTF.

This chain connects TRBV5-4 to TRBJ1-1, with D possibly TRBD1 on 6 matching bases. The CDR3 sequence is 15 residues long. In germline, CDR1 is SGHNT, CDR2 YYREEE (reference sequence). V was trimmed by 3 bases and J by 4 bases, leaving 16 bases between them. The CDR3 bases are TGTGCCAGCAGCTCCCAAAAGGACAGCCCCACTGAAGCTTTCTTT. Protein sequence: CASSSQKDSPTEAFF.

CDR3 sequence (DNA): TGCACCAGCAGCCCGGGGACAGTGAACACCGGGGAGCTGTTTTTT. Encoded protein: CTSSPGTVNTGELFF. The rearrangement uses TRBV1 and TRBJ2-2; TRBD1 is the table's D call and was not checked against the DNA. TRBV1 is termed a pseudogene. CDR3 length: 15 amino acids.

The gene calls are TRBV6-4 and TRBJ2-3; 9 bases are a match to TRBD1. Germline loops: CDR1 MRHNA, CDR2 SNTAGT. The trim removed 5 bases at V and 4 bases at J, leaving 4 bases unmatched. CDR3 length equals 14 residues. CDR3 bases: TGTGCCAGCAGTACGAGGACAGGGGCAGATACGCAGTATTTT. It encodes CASSTRTGADTQYF.

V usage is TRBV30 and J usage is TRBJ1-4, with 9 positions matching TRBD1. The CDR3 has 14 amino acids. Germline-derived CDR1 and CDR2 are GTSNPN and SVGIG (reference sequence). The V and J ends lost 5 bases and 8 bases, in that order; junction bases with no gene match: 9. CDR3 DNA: TGTGCCTGGGGGTCGGGACAGGGAGGAGAAAAACTGTTTTTT. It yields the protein CAWGSGQGGEKLFF.

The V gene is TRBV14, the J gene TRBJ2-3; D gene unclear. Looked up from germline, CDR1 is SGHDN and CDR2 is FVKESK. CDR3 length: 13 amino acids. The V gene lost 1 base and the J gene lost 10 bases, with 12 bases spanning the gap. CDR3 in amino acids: CASSQALLGAQYF. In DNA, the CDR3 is TGTGCCAGCAGCCAAGCTCTGCTAGGTGCGCAGTATTTT.

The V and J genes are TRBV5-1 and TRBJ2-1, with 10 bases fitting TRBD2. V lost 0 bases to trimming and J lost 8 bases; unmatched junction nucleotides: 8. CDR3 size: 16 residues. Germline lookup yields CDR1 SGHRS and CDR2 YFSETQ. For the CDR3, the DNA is TGCGCCAGCAGCTTGGCCCTAGCGGGGGACGCACATGAGCAGTTCTTC. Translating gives CASSLALAGDAHEQFF.